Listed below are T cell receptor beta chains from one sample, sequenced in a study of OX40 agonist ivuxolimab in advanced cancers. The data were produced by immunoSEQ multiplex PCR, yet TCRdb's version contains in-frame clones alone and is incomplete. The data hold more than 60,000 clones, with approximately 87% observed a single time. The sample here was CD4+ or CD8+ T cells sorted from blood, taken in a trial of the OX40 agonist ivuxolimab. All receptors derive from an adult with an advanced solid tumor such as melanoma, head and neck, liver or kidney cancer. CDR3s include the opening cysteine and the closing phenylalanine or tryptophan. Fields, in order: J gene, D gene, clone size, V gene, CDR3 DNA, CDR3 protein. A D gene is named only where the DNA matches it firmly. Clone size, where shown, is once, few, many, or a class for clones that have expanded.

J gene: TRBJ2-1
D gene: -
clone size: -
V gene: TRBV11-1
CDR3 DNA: TGTGCCAGCAGCTTAGCGCGATGGAGGGAGAGAAACAATGAGCAGTTCTTC
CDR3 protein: CASSLARWRERNNEQFF

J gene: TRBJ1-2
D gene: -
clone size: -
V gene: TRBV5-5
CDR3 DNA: TGTGCCAGCAGCTTGGGACAGACCTTTTACTATGGCTACACCTTC
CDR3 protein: CASSLGQTFYYGYTF

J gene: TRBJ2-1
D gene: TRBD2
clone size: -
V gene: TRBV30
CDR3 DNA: TGTGCCTGGAGTTCTCTAGCGGGAGCCCGGGAGCAGTTCTTC
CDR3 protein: CAWSSLAGAREQFF

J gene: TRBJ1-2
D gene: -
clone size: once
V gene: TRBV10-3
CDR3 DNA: TGTGCCATCAGTGGAGGTAACAGCTACACCTTC
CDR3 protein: CAISGGNSYTF

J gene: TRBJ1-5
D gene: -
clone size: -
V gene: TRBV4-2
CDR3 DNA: TGTGCCAGCAGCCAAGATAGAGGGGCCCGGCAGCCCCAGCATTTT
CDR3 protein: CASSQDRGARQPQHF

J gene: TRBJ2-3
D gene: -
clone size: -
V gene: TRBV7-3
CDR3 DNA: TGTGCCAGCAGCTCCTCGGGACTGACAGATACGCAGTATTTT
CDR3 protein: CASSSSGLTDTQYF

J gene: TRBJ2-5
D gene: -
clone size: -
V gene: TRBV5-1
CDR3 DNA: TGCGCCAGCAGCCCCCAGACTAGTCGAGAGACCCAGTACTTC
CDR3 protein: CASSPQTSRETQYF

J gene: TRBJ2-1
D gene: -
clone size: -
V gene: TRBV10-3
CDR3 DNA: TGTGCCATCAGTGAGAGTGGTCGGCCGATTCGGGACACGGGTCTCGTTGAGCAGTTCTTC
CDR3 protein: CAISESGRPIRDTGLVEQFF

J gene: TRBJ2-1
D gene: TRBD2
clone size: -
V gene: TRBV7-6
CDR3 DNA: TGTGCCAGCAGCCCCGCTCTAGCGGGTGAGCAGTTCTTC
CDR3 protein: CASSPALAGEQFF

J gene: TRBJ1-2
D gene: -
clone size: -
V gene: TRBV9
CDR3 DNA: TGTGCCAGCAGCCCGTACGACCCCGAAGGCTATGGCTACACCTTC
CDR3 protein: CASSPYDPEGYGYTF

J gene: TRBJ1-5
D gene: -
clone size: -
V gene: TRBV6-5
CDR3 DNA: TGTGCCAGCAGTTACACGGGGAGTCAGCCCCAGCATTTT
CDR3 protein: CASSYTGSQPQHF

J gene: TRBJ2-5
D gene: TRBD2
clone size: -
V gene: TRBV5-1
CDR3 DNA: TGCGCCAGCAGCTCGGGACTAGCGGGAGGGAAGTACCAAGAGACCCAGTACTTC
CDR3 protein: CASSSGLAGGKYQETQYF

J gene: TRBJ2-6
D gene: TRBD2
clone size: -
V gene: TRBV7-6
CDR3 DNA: TGTGCCACCCTAGCGGGAGTGGAGACTGGGGCCAACGTCCTGACTTTC
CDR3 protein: CATLAGVETGANVLTF

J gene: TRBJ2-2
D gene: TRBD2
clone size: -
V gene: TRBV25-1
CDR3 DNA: TGTGCCAGCAGTGAATCCCACACGGGAGGGACCGGGGAGCTGTTTTTT
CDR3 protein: CASSESHTGGTGELFF

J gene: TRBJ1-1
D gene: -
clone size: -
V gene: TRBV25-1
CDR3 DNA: TGTGCCAGCAGTCTCGGGCCGAACACTGAAGCTTTCTTT
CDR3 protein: CASSLGPNTEAFF

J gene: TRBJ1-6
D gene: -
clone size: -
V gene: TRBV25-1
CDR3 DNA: TGTGCCAGCAGCGCCTCGCTCAGGAACCCGACGCCACCCCTCCACTTT
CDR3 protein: CASSASLRNPTPPLHF

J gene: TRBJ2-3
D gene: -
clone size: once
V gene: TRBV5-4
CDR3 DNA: TGTGCCAGCAGCCCTGCCCGGGTCACAGATACGCAGTATTTT
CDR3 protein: CASSPARVTDTQYF

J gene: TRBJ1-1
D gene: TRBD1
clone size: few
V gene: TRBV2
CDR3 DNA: TGTGCCAGCACCCGGGACAGTAACACTGAAGCTTTCTTT
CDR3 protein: CASTRDSNTEAFF

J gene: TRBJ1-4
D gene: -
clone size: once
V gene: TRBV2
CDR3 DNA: TGTGCCAGCCGGGTCCTCCTGGCGGGTAATGAAAAACTGTTTTTT
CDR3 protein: CASRVLLAGNEKLFF

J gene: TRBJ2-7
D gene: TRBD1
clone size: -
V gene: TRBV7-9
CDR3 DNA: TGTGCCAGCAGCTCTGGACAGGGAAGCTACGAGCAGTACTTC
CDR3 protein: CASSSGQGSYEQYF

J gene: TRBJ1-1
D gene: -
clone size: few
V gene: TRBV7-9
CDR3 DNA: TGTGCCAGCAGTTTCTCCCACACTGAAGCTTTCTTT
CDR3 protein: CASSFSHTEAFF

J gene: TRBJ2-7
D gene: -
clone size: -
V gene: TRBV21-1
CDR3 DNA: TGTGCCAGCAGCAACACTAGCGGGAGCGAGCAGTACTTC
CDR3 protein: CASSNTSGSEQYF

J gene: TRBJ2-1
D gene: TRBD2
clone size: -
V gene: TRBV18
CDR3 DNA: TGTGCCAGCTCACCAGGGACTAGCGGGAGCTACAATGAGCAGTTCTTC
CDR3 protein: CASSPGTSGSYNEQFF

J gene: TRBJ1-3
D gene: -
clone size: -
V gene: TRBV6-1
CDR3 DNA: TGTGCCAGCAGTGAAGTAGGAAACACCATATATTTT
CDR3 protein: CASSEVGNTIYF

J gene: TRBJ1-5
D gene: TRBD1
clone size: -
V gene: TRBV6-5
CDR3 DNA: TGTGCCAGCAGCCGGGACAGGAATCAGCCCCAGCATTTT
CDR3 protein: CASSRDRNQPQHF

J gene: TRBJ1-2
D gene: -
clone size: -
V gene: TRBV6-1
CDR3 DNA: TGTGCCAGCAGTGAAGCGCAAGGGAGCGGCTATGGCTACACCTTC
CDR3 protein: CASSEAQGSGYGYTF

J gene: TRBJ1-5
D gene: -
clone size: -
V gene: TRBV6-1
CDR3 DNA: TGTGCCAGCAGTGAAGTGGGACCCCTCAATCAGCCCCAGCATTTT
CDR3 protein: CASSEVGPLNQPQHF

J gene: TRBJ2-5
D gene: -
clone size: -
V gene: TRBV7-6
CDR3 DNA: TGTGCCAGCAGCTTAGCAGCGCCCGGAGGAGAGACCCAGTACTTC
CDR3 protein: CASSLAAPGGETQYF

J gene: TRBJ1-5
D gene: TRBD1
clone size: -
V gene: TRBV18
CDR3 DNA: TGTGCCAGCTCGCTTTATACCGGGACAGGGTATCAGCCCCAGCATTTT
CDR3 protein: CASSLYTGTGYQPQHF

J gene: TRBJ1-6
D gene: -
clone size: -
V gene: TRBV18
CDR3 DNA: TGTGCCAGCTCACCACCTGCAGGTGGGAATTCACCCCTCCACTTT
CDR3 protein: CASSPPAGGNSPLHF